This T cell receptor beta chain was found in a study of T cell responses to AZD1222 COVID-19 vaccine. Study-wide findings and caveats: Spike was spanned by vaccine-associated CD4 TCRs, which were dominant at 160-218 and 743-854. Seropositive status at baseline applied to only a handful of AZD1222 recipients. Females outnumbered males among donors, who were mostly white British; clonal diversity was possibly underestimated.

The CDR3 has 13 residues. V shed 5 bases and J 6 bases; nucleotides not matched to a gene: 4. Germline CDR1 and CDR2: PRHDT and FYEKMQ (reference sequence). Sequenced by immunoSEQ multiplex PCR; TCRdb stores in-frame clones only, minus some. The sample shows about 42,000 clones, around 80% of them seen only once. Points on this clone: The antigen is not known.

This sample comprised peripheral blood, obtained 28 days after the second AZD1222 dose. V is TRBV13 and J is TRBJ2-7, with 10 positions matching TRBD1. The receptor comes from an adult who received the AZD1222 COVID-19 vaccine. CDR3 coding DNA: TGTGCCAGCAGCCCGCGGACAGGGGGCGAGCAGTACTTC. Translated: CASSPRTGGEQYF.